This T cell receptor beta chain comes out of a study of cytomegalovirus exposure and HLA in healthy donors. In the study overall: HLA-typed donors contributed some 87 million unique TCRs, which were held in an early data release.

Study observations and caveats: The authors assumed roughly uniform sequencing depth across donors for presence/absence analyses. Most sequenced TCRs were rare (though some public TCRs occurred in many donors).

Per germline, CDR1 MNHEY and CDR2 SVGAGI. Trimming pared 5 bases from V and 1 base from J, leaving 11 bases between. The length of the CDR3 is 15 residues. As to this clone: The antigen is unknown.

The PCR employed 60 Vbeta primers together with 13 Jbeta primers. Profiled with immunoSEQ multiplex PCR; TCRdb holds only in-frame clones, not every one. The listing records about 70,000 clones. V gene TRBV6-5 combines with J gene TRBJ2-2; unclear D gene. The TCR was taken from a female donor in good health and CMV-seropositive. Source material: PBMCs. The CDR3 nucleotides read TGTGCCAGCAGTACCCCGCGACAGAACACCGGGGAGCTGTTTTTT. Amino acids: CASSTPRQNTGELFF.